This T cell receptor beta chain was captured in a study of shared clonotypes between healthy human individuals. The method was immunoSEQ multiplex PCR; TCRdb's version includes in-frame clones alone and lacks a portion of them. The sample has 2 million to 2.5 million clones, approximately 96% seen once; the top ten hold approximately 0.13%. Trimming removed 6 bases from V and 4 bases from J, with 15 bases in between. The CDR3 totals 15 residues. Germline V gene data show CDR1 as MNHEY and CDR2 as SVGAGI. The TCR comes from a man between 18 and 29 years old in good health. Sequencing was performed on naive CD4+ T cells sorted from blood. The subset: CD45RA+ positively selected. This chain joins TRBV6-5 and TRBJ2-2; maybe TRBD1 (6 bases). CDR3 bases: TGTGCCAGCAGACCCCCAGGGGCGAGCACCGGGGAGCTGTTTTTT. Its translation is CASRPPGASTGELFF.